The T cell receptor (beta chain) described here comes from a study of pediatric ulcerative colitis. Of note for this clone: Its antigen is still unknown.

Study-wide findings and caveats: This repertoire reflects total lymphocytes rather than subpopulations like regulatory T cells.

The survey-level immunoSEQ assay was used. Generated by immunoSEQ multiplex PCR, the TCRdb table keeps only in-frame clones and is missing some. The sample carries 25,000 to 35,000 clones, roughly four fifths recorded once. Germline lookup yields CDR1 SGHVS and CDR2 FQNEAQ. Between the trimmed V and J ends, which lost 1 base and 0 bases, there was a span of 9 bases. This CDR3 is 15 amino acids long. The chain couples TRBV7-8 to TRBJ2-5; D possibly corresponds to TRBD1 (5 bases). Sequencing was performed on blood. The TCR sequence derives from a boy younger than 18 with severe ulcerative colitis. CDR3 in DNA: TGTGCCAGCAGCTTAGGTCGGACATACCAAGAGACCCAGTACTTC. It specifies CASSLGRTYQETQYF.